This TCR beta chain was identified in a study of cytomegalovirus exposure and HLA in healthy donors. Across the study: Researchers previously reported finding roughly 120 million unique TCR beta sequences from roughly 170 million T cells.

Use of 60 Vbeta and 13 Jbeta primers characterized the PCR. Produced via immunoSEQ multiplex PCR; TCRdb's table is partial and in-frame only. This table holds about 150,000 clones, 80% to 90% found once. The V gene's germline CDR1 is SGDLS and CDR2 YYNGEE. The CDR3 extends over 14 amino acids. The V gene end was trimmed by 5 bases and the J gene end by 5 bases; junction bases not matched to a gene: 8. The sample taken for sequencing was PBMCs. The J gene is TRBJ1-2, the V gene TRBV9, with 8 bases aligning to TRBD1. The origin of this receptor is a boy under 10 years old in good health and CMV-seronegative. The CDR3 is CASSPDRGEYGYTF. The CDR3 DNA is TGTGCCAGCAGTCCTGACAGGGGTGAATATGGCTACACCTTC.